The T cell receptor beta chain described here comes from a study of T cell repertoires in cytomegalovirus infection. With regard to this clonotype: Antigen unknown.

V was clipped by 5 bases and J by 5 bases, with 15 bases between them. Germline CDR1 SEHNR, CDR2 FQNEAQ (reference sequence). CDR3 size: 14 residues. MiXCR, run by TCRdb on the reads, gives a single entry per CDR3 protein. The sample carries some 940,000 distinct CDR3 sequences, around 30% recorded once. The TCR originated in a human donor in good health (CMV status not recorded). Some clones in this sample may be carry-over from other donors' samples. The input for sequencing was cultured CD8+ T cells from PBMCs, taken from culture after CMV antigen stimulation. V is TRBV7-9 and J is TRBJ1-2; D may be TRBD1 (6 bases). The CDR3 spells CASSPRGAGYGYTF. The CDR3 nucleotides are TGTGCCAGCAGCCCCCGGGGGGCAGGGTATGGCTACACCTTC. Using reference TRBV7-9 and TRBJ1-2 for the parts outside the CDR3, the full variable domain is DTGVSQNPRHKITKRGQNVTFRCDPISEHNRLYWYRQTLGQGPEFLTYFQNEAQLEKSRLLSDRFSAERPKGSFSTLEIQRTEQGDSAMYLCASSPRGAGYGYTFGSGTRLTVV.